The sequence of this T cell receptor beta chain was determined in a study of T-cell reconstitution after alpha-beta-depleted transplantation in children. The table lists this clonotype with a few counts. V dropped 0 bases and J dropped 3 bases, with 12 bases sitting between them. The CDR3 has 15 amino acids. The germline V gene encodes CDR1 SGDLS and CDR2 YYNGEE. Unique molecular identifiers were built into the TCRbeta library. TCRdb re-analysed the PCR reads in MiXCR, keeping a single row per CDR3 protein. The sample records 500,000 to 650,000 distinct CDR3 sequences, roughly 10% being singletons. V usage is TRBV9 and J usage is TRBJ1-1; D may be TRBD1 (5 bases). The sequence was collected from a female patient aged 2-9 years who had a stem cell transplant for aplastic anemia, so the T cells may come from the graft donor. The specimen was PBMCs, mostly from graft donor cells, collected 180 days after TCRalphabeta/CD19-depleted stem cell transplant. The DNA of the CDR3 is TGTGCCAGCAGCGTAGATATACGGGGGGACACTGAAGCTTTCTTT. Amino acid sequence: CASSVDIRGDTEAFF.